This entry describes one TCR beta chain. No cognate antigen has been identified for it. The record has no base qualities; no much larger clone is one base away. The cohort consisted of hundreds of healthy bone marrow donors. At the time of sampling, every cohort member was nominally healthy, though immune exposures that went unrecorded were likely present. The donor was CMV seropositive and was included in the group of 250 to 300 seropositive cohort members. Each donor provided a peripheral blood sample, and peripheral blood mononuclear cells were used for TCR beta sequencing. The Qiagen DNeasy Blood Extraction Kit was used to extract genomic DNA from the blood cell samples. This entry belongs to a study of cytomegalovirus exposure and HLA in healthy donors (dated by TCRdb to 2017 to 2019). A note on the overall study: An earlier analysis of roughly 570 of the donors reported 276 Gb of sequence data and around 100 million unique TCR beta sequences obtained from around 190 million T cells. Approximately 310 gigabases of sequencing data and approximately 85 million unique TCR sequences were included in an early release covering roughly 600 HLA-typed donors. Of the roughly 400 genotyped donors, about 80% fell in the genetic ancestry cluster associated with self-reported Caucasian donors. The study aimed to test whether signatures of past pathogen exposure could be identified by cataloging public T cell receptors. The study used immunosequencing to profile the T cell repertoires of approximately 630 subjects and linked those repertoires to cytomegalovirus serostatus. Along with the approximately 600-subject first cohort, a separate validation cohort of 120 different subjects was used. The study combined high-throughput TCR immunosequencing, statistical association of individual TCRs with disease status, and machine learning to predict cytomegalovirus infection status. A later analysis re-analyzed previously published TCR beta repertoires from about 600 donors and added high-resolution HLA genotyping to study TCR occurrence patterns. Rather than drawing on any new phenotypic data, the later analysis identified candidate immune exposures from TCR beta sequences and the way those sequences occurred across donors. In an earlier analysis of roughly 540 of the donors, high-throughput TCR beta sequencing was used to judge whether each TCR beta V gene segment behaved as functional or pseudogenic. Donor age, sex, ethnicity and CMV serostatus were compiled alongside the repertoire data. In a later genetic analysis, genome-wide SNP genotypes for about three fifths of the roughly 670 donors were used, and that subset was treated as a discovery cohort. Every repertoire in the discovery cohort had been generated on one and the same sequencing platform. HLA typing included class I and class II loci at four-digit resolution. Typing coverage varied by locus: roughly 629-640 donors for A, B, C, DRB1 and DQB1; more than 500 for DQA1; nearly 610 for DPA1; roughly 450 for DPB1. Five DR-DQ haplotypes were treated as single units for association and clustering because of strong linkage in the cohort. Across some 400 genotyped donors of the cohort, an average of about 240,000 unique TCR beta nucleotide sequences per donor were sequenced, and 15% to 20% of those sequences were non-productive. Results and caveats for the whole study, not just this receptor: A later genetic analysis reported fewer N-insertions in productive TCRs among donors in an Asian-associated ancestry cluster than the roughly 640-donor mean. Most TCR sequences were observed very rarely across donors, whereas some public TCRs were present in many individuals. In the study, 150 to 200 TCR beta chains were listed as associated with cytomegalovirus. The presence/absence analyses assumed that sequencing depth was roughly uniform across donors, and that assumption may not be true. Only TCR beta chains were sequenced in this cohort, and the absence of alpha or paired-chain data limited detectable features. Because HLA typing was unavailable for some donors at each locus, only the typed subset was used in association tests. An earlier analysis of approximately 570 of the donors showed that most TCR beta V segments appeared in productive rearrangements either about 87% or about 30% of the time, which broadly matched IMGT annotations. A cluster of highly shared sequence variants was judged likely to be a technical artifact of the sequencing pipeline. A later analysis found that HLA-associated TCR beta chains were more clonally expanded and had lower generation probabilities than equally common non-associated chains. For the cohort, immune exposure information was limited to CMV serostatus. In a later analysis, the rate of TCR association differed among HLA loci, with DRB1 alleles having the most associated TCRs and HLA-C alleles having the fewest. A later analysis associated 17,000 or so TCR beta sequences with specific HLA alleles at a false discovery rate of 0.05. V-gene and J-gene trimming of TCR beta chains was associated with a missense DCLRE1C variant in a later genetic analysis, and the association was replicated in an independent cohort. A further reported finding was that TCR beta sequences accurately predicted the HLA-A and HLA-B alleles for most subjects in the first cohort. The earlier analysis of approximately 560 of the donors excluded seventeen rarely observed V segments, including chromosome 9 orphons, because counts were too low. The classifier was reported to diagnose cytomegalovirus status with high specificity and sensitivity in both the original cohort and the validation cohort. According to a later analysis, most CMV-associated TCR beta chains appeared to be HLA-restricted, and the HLA associations seemed to be driven largely by CMV exposure. Because the 87-base-pair reads could not distinguish some IMGT-functional V segments, including TRBV6-2 and TRBV6-3, those segments were excluded. A later analysis reported that several top co-occurrence clusters appeared linked to parvovirus B19, influenza, CMV and Epstein-Barr virus. The authors suggested that the approach could potentially be generalized to other disease states and immunological phenotypes. Linkage disequilibrium might explain the correlated functional status among segregating V segments, but an unknown experimental factor could not be ruled out. Three of the identified cytomegalovirus-associated TCR beta chains were confirmed in vitro to be specific for cytomegalovirus antigens. When HLA alleles, especially DR and DQ, strongly co-occurred, TCR associations were difficult to assign to individual alleles.

Library method: the immunoSEQ multiplex PCR assay. The multiplex PCR relied on a mix of 60 forward primers for TCR Vbeta segments and 13 reverse primers for TCR Jbeta segments. The CDR3 region of rearranged TCR beta genes was amplified from genomic DNA with a multiplex PCR assay. The Illumina HiSeq System was used to sequence the amplified TCR beta libraries as 87-base-pair reads. The original methods were these. Across the 600 to 700 repertoires, a later analysis counted 60 million to 90 million unique TCR beta chains, roughly 11 million of which were shared by at least two donors. Raw reads were error-corrected and collapsed into unique sequences by a nearest-neighbor algorithm in which closely related sequences were merged to remove PCR and sequencing errors. V, D and J gene segments were assigned by aligning CDR3 sequences to IMGT reference sequences. For a sequence to be retained, a match of at least six nucleotides was required to both a V gene segment and a J gene segment. A rearrangement was called productive if the CDR3 had no stop codons and remained in frame with V and J, and every other rearrangement was called non-productive. CDR3 was defined according to IMGT convention as the region running from the second conserved V-encoded cysteine to the conserved J-encoded phenylalanine. The earlier analysis of some 580 of the donors excluded any sequence lacking an unambiguous match to a single V gene segment. In an earlier analysis of approximately 550 of the donors, V segments were called functional above 56.7% productive rearrangements and were called segregating when the between-donor standard deviation exceeded 5%. To diagnose cytomegalovirus status from the catalog of TCR beta chain sequences, a statistical classification framework was built. V and J gene assignment, in a later analysis, came from comparing TCR nucleotide sequences with IMGT/GENE-DB human TR gene sequences. In a later analysis, CDR3 sequences and most-parsimonious VDJ recombination scenarios were assigned using the TCRdist pipeline. In a later analysis, each TCR beta chain was defined by its CDR3 amino acid sequence together with its V-gene family, and reads without a unique V-gene family were excluded. To address suspected cross-contamination and a sequencing artifact, a later analysis removed some 620 highly shared, low-generation-probability nucleotide sequences. In a later analysis, a clonal expansion index was calculated for each public chain from normalized within-repertoire ranks of inferred template counts. A later analysis computed generation probabilities with a VDJ recombination model fitted to out-of-frame rearrangements, and checked the results against IGoR. A later analysis scored TCR-TCR, TCR-HLA and TCR-CMV co-occurrence with hypergeometric tests, applying a repertoire-size bias correction to TCR pairs. In a later analysis, false discovery rates were estimated by permuting HLA or CMV assignments 20 times. In a later analysis, co-occurring TCRs were grouped using DBSCAN, and TCRdist sequence similarity was added for clustering within HLA-allele-positive subsets. For co-occurrence clustering, repertoires with fewer than 30,000 or more than 120,000 public chains were excluded, along with four to six repertoires with anomalous nucleotide sharing. TCRdb obtained this table from immuneACCESS and retained in-frame rearrangements with V and J assigned. These tables miss some clones; where compared with another copy, unresolved V genes account for less than half of the shortfall, and the remainder is unexplained. That table furnishes V, J and clone size, whereas the DNA furnished D and trimming. For this sample there are about 130,000 clones; roughly 68% appear just once. Nearly 6% of the sample is held by the ten biggest clonotypes.

CDR1 and CDR2, per the germline V gene, are MRHNA and SNTAGT. From V the trimming removes 6 bases and from J it removes 4 bases, while the gene matches leave 0 bases of the junction unaccounted for. Including the terminal cysteine and phenylalanine, the CDR3 comprises 12 residues. CDR3 DNA only is kept here, 36 bases in frame from base 1. The TCR comes from a woman aged 50 to 60 in good health and CMV-seropositive. The sequence is built from TRBV6-4 and TRBJ1-2; TRBD1 aligns with 9 central bases. The sample consisted of PBMCs. The CDR3 region reads CASRGQGYGYTF. The nucleotides read TGTGCCAGCAGGGGACAGGGCTATGGCTACACCTTC.